This is a list of T cell receptor beta chains from one sample in a study of blood T cell repertoires in COVID-19. Only in-frame clones appear in the TCRdb table, and some are missing; sequencing was by immunoSEQ multiplex PCR. Altogether roughly 14,000 clones are present, roughly 82% being singletons, with the ten largest covering about a quarter. Sequencing was carried out using peripheral blood. These receptors originate from a woman aged 50 to 60 with active or convalescent COVID-19. The CDR3 runs from the conserved cysteine through the conserved F or W. A D gene is named only where the DNA matches it firmly. Clone size is given for some rows only: seen once, a few or many times, or a class if the clone is expanded.

d_call	clone_size	v_call	cdr3_length	cdr3_aa
TRBD2	once	TRBV5-6	12	CASQRELDTQYF
TRBD2	-	TRBV20-1	14	CSASASGGAYEQYF
-	large	TRBV12-3/TRBV12-4	13	CASRTTGSYEQYF
TRBD1	-	TRBV2	15	CASSPDRGHYNEQFF
TRBD1	-	TRBV7-2	15	CASSLDRGSYNEQFF
TRBD1	-	TRBV18	15	CASSTTGTEGNTIYF
-	once	TRBV21-1	15	CASSKAWTSLNEQFF
-	large	TRBV6-5	14	CASSYGHRSYEQYF
-	-	TRBV9	14	CASSQIGVNYGYTF
-	-	TRBV7-2	15	CASSLAGTPYNEQFF
TRBD2	-	TRBV4-1	16	CASSQELDSGGNEQYF
-	-	TRBV27	14	CASSSKRSTDTQYF
-	-	TRBV30	13	CAWDRGDYNEQFF
-	-	TRBV12-3/TRBV12-4	13	CASSDSPNQPQHF
TRBD1	-	TRBV13	16	CASSLVGQGRTGELFF
-	-	TRBV7-9	12	CASSLTGTEAFF
-	-	TRBV28	14	CASSLGTSTDTQYF
-	-	TRBV7-8	15	CASSLERVDYEKLFF
-	-	TRBV19	13	CASSIAGNQPQHF
TRBD2	-	TRBV2	14	CASSGLAGGETQYF
TRBD1	-	TRBV14	19	CASSPTGVRGAPNYNEQFF
-	-	TRBV28	15	CASRLGHLNTGELFF
TRBD2	-	TRBV5-1	15	CASRYPRGGTDTQYF
TRBD1	-	TRBV19	14	CASGTGGQNSPLHF
TRBD1	-	TRBV24-1	15	CATQTGQGVFNEQFF
-	-	TRBV7-9	16	CASSLISGGALNEQFF
-	once	TRBV5-1	14	CASSLGHGNTEAFF
-	-	TRBV4-2	14	CASSQELPLDTQYF
-	once	TRBV6-2/TRBV6-3	12	CASSYGHYEQYF
-	once	TRBV5-6	14	CASSLDGGWSEAFF
-	-	TRBV6-5	13	CASSLLRGNGYTF
-	-	TRBV5-1	13	CASRVGQNTEAFF
-	-	TRBV5-4	15	CASSLAAGLNTEAFF
TRBD1	-	TRBV6-5	15	CASSYTDRGGTEAFF
TRBD2	-	TRBV6-5	16	CASSYTRLAGDNEQFF
TRBD1	few	TRBV3-1/TRBV3-2	13	CASRGTDNSPLHF
-	once	TRBV27	13	CASRGQNQETQYF
TRBD2	medium-sized	TRBV9	16	CASSLRLAGVTGELFF
TRBD1	-	TRBV6-5	14	CASVPGTGNNEQFF
TRBD2	-	TRBV15	17	CATSRVWTSGGHNEQFF